This record looks at one T cell receptor beta chain sequence and its context. What it binds is not known. It was healthy bone marrow donors who served as donors. This specimen comes from a study of cytomegalovirus exposure and HLA in healthy donors. PCR used 60 Vbeta primers and 13 Jbeta primers. Sequenced by immunoSEQ multiplex PCR; TCRdb stores in-frame clones only, minus some. Of approximately 160,000 clones in the sample, 68% were seen once. J gave up 2 bases and V 5 bases, and 2 bases lay outside the gene matches. CDR1 and CDR2 from the germline V gene are MNHEY and SVGAGI. CDR3 length equals 13 residues. General study results and limits: Reported performance of the classifier showed diagnosis of cytomegalovirus status with high specificity and sensitivity.

The chain recombines TRBV6-5 with TRBJ2-7; 8 nucleotides align to TRBD1. What was sequenced was PBMCs. This TCR was recovered from a woman between 18 and 29 years old in good health and CMV-seropositive. CDR3 nucleotides: TGTGCCAGCAGTGGGGACAGGACCTACGAGCAGTACTTC. Translated: CASSGDRTYEQYF.